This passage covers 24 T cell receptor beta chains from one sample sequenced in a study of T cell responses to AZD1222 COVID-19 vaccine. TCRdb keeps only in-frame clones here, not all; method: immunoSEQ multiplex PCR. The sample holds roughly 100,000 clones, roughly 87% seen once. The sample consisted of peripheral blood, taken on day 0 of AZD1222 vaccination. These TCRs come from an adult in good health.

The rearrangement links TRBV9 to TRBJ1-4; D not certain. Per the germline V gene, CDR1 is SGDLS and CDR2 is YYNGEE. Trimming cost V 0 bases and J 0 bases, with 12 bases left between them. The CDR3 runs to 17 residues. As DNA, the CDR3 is TGTGCCAGCAGCGTAGTCGGCCGAACACCAACTAATGAAAAACTGTTTTTT. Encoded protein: CASSVVGRTPTNEKLFF.

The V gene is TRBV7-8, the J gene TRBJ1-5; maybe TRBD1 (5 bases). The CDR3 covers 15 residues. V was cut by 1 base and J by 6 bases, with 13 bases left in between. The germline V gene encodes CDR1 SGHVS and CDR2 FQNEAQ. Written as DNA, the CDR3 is TGTGCCAGCAGCTTAGAACTCCGGGGACGTCAGCCCCAGCATTTT. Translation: CASSLELRGRQPQHF.

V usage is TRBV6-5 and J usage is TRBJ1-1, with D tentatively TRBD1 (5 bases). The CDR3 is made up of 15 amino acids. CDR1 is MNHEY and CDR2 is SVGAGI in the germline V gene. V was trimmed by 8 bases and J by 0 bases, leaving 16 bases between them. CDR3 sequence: CASAPGGAMNTEAFF. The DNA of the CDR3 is TGTGCCAGCGCCCCTGGAGGGGCTATGAACACTGAAGCTTTCTTT.

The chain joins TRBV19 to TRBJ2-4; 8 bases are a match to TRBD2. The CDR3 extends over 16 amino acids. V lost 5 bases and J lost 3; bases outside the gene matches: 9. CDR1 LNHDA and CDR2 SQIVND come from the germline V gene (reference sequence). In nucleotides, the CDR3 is TGTGCCAGTAGTCCCCGGGGGGGAAACAGCAAAAACATTCAGTACTTC. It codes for CASSPRGGNSKNIQYF.

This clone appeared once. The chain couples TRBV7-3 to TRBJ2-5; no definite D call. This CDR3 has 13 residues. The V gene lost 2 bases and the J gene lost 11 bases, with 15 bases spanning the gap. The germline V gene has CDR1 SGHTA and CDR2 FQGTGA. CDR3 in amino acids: CASSLDTRVSQYF. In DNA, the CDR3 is TGTGCCAGCAGCTTAGACACCCGAGTTTCACAGTACTTC.

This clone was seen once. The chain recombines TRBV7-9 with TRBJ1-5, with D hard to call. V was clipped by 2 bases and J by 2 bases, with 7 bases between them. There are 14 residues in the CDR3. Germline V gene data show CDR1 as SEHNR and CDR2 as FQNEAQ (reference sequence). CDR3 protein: CASSLPGGNQPQHF. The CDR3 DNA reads TGTGCCAGCAGCTTACCCGGAGGCAATCAGCCCCAGCATTTT.

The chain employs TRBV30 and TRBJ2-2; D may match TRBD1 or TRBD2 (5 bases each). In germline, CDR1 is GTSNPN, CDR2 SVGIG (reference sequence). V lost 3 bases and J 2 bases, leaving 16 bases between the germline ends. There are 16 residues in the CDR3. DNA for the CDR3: TGTGCCTGGAGGATTTCCGGGACGAAAAACACCGGGGAGCTGTTTTTT. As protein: CAWRISGTKNTGELFF.

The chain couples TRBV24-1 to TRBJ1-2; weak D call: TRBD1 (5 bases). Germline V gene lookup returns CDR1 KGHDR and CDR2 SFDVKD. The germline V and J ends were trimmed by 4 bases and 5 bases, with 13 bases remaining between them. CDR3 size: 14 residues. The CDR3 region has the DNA TGTGCCACCAGTGAACCCGACAGAACATATGGCTACACCTTC. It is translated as CATSEPDRTYGYTF.

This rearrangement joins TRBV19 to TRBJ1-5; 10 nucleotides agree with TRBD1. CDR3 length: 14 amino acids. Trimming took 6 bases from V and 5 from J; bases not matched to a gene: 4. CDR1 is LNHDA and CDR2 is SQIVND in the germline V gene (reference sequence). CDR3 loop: CASSRDRGDQPQHF. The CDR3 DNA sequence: TGTGCCAGTAGCCGGGACAGGGGAGATCAGCCCCAGCATTTT.

For the CDR3, the DNA is TGTGCCAGTAGCCGGGCGCTCACAGATACGCAGTATTTT. It yields the protein CASSRALTDTQYF. This chain joins TRBV19 and TRBJ2-3; D remains ambiguous. Between the trimmed V and J ends, which lost 6 bases and 2 bases, there was a span of 9 bases. The CDR3 contains 13 residues. Looked up from germline, CDR1 is LNHDA and CDR2 is SQIVND (reference sequence).

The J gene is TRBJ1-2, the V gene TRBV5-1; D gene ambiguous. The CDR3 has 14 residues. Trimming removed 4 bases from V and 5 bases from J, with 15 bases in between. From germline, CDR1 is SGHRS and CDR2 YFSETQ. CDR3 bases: TGCGCCAGCAGCCGATCCGGTGAGAATTATGGCTACACCTTC. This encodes CASSRSGENYGYTF.

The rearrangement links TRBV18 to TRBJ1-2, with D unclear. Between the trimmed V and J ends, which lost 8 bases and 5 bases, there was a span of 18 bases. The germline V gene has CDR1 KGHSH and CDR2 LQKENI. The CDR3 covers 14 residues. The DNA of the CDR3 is TGTGCCAGCCATGCAGGACTTTCCCGATATGGCTACACCTTC. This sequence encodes CASHAGLSRYGYTF.

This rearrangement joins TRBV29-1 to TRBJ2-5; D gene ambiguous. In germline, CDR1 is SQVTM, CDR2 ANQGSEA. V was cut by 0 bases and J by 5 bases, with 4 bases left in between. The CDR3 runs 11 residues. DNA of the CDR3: TGCAGCGTTGAAGATCGGGAGACCCAGTACTTC. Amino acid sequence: CSVEDRETQYF.

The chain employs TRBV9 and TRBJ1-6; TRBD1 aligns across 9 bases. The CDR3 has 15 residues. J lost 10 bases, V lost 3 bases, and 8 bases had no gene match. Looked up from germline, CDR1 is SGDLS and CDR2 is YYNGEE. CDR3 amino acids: CASSGVQGAGSPLHF. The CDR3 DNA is TGTGCCAGCAGCGGAGTACAGGGGGCGGGCTCACCCCTCCACTTT. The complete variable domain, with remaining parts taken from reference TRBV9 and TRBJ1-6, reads DSGVTQTPKHLITATGQRVTLRCSPRSGDLSVYWYQQSLDQGLQFLIQYYNGEERAKGNILERFSAQQFPDLHSELNLSSLELGDSALYFCASSGVQGAGSPLHFGNGTRLTVT.

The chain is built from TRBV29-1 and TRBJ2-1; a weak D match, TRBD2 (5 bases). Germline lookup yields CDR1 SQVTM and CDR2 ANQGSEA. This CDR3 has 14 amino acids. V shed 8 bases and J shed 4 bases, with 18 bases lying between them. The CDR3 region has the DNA TGCAGCACCGCATCTAGGACTGGGTACAATGAGCAGTTCTTC. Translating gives CSTASRTGYNEQFF.

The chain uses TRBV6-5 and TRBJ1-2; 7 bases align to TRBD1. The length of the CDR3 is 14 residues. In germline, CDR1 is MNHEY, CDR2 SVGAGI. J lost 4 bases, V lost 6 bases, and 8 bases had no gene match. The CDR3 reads CASRGDRSPYGYTF. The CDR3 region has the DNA TGTGCCAGCAGAGGGGACAGATCTCCCTATGGCTACACCTTC.

The CDR3 DNA is TGTGCCAGCAGCTTCTTCCCGGGAGGCGAGCAGTACTTC. The encoded protein is CASSFFPGGEQYF. V usage is TRBV7-3 and J usage is TRBJ2-7, with TRBD2 identical over 7 bases. The junction had 5 bases not matched to a gene; V was cut back by 3 bases and J by 6 bases. The CDR3 has 13 amino acids. Looked up from germline, CDR1 is SGHTA and CDR2 is FQGTGA. The full variable domain, completed using reference TRBV7-3 and TRBJ2-7, is GAGVSQTPSNKVTEKGKYVELRCDPISGHTALYWYRQSLGQGPEFLIYFQGTGAADDSGLPNDRFFAVRPEGSVSTLKIQRTERGDSAVYLCASSFFPGGEQYFGPGTRLTVT.

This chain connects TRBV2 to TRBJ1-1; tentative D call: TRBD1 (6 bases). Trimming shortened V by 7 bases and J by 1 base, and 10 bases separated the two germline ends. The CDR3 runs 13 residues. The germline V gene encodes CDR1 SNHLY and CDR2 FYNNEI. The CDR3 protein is CASTVQGNTEAFF. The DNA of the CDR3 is TGTGCCAGCACTGTACAGGGGAACACTGAAGCTTTCTTT.

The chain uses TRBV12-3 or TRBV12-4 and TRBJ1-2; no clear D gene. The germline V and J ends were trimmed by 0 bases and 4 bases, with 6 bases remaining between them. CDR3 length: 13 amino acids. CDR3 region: CASSLAPGYGYTF. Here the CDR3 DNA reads TGTGCCAGCAGTTTAGCCCCCGGCTATGGCTACACCTTC.

CDR3 region: CASRPLTLRGYGYTF. CDR3 bases: TGTGCCAGCAGGCCATTAACCCTGAGGGGATATGGCTACACCTTC. V is TRBV6-5 and J is TRBJ1-2, with a possible D match to TRBD1 (5 bases). This CDR3 has 15 amino acids. V was clipped by 6 bases and J by 5 bases, with 19 bases between them. In germline, CDR1 is MNHEY, CDR2 SVGAGI.

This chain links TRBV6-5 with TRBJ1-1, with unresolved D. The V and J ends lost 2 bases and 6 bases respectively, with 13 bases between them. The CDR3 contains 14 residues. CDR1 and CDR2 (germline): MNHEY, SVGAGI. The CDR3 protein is CASSYNLRVAEAFF. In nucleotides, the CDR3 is TGTGCCAGCAGTTACAACCTTCGGGTGGCTGAAGCTTTCTTT.

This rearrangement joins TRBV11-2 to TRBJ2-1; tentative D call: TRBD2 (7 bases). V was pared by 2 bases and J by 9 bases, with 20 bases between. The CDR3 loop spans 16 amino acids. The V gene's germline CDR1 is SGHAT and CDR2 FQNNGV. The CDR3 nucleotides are TGTGCCAGCAGCTTAATGCGGGGGCCCGTGGGTGGTGAGCAGTTCTTC. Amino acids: CASSLMRGPVGGEQFF.

CDR3 sequence: CASSSPPGGGNSGNTIYF. CDR3 nucleotide sequence: TGTGCCAGCAGCTCACCCCCAGGTGGGGGCAACTCTGGAAACACCATATATTTT. The chain links TRBV9 to TRBJ1-3; a weak D match, TRBD1 (6 bases). The CDR3 covers 18 residues. Between the trimmed V and J ends, which lost 4 bases and 0 bases, there was a span of 20 bases. Germline V gene data show CDR1 as SGDLS and CDR2 as YYNGEE.

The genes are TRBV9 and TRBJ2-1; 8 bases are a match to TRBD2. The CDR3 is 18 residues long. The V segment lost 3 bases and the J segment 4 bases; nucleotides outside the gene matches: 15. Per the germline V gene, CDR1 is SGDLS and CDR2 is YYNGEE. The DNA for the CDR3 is TGTGCCAGCAGCGGGCCCCCCAAAGCGGGGGAACTTTACAATGAGCAGTTCTTC. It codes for CASSGPPKAGELYNEQFF.